Sequencing of this T cell receptor (beta chain) was carried out in a study of T cell repertoires in cytomegalovirus infection. Study conclusions and caveats: In two of eight donors, the top clonotype was HLA-C-restricted CMV-specific.

A single record per CDR3 protein comes from TCRdb applying MiXCR to the reads. Altogether about 740,000 distinct CDR3 sequences are present, less than 40% being singletons, with the ten largest covering 2.5% to 3.5%. The CDR3 is 12 amino acids. Germline V gene sequence: CDR1 SQVTM, CDR2 ANQGSEA. Trimming cost V 7 bases and J 2 bases, with 11 bases left between them. This clonotype was recorded many times. Its antigen is still unknown. The gene calls are TRBV29-1 and TRBJ1-2; a possible D gene is TRBD1 (5 bases). The sequence was collected from a human donor in good health (CMV status not recorded). Some clones in this sample may be carry-over from other donors' samples. Sequencing used PBMCs. The DNA for the CDR3 is TGCAGCGCATCGCAGGGCAACTATGGCTACACCTTC. This sequence encodes CSASQGNYGYTF.